This T cell receptor beta chain came from a study of Ad26.COV2.S vaccination and SARS-CoV-2 variants. The data were produced by immunoSEQ multiplex PCR, yet TCRdb's version contains in-frame clones alone and is incomplete. The sample yields about 320,000 clones, about 86% seen once. Documented treatment: 15 to 20 received Ad26.COV2.S at low or high dose, single or two shots; about 5 received placebo; per-sample allocation not given. Day 63 following the first vaccine or placebo injection was when the samples were taken. Trimming left V 4 bases short and J 6 bases short, with 11 bases between. The CDR3 has 14 residues. CDR1 and CDR2 from the germline V gene are SGHKS and YYEKEE (reference sequence). Broader study findings: Comparable non-spike TCR breadth was observed in vaccine and placebo recipients. It was reported that spike-specific CD8+ and CD4+ T cell responses were substantially broad after vaccination.

A remark on this clone: Its antigen is unidentified.

Source: peripheral blood, taken in a trial of Ad26.COV2.S vaccine versus placebo. The clonotype originates from a person between 18 and 65 years old who received the Ad26.COV2.S COVID-19 vaccine or a placebo. The chain carries TRBV5-5 and TRBJ1-6; D may be TRBD1 (5 bases). The CDR3 loop is CASSPDIRNSPLHF. The DNA of the CDR3 is TGTGCCAGCAGCCCGGACATCCGTAATTCACCCCTCCACTTT. Together with reference TRBV5-5 and TRBJ1-6, the CDR3 gives the full variable domain: DAGVTQSPTHLIKTRGQQVTLRCSPISGHKSVSWYQQVLGQGPQFIFQYYEKEERGRGNFPDRFSARQFPNYSSELNVNALLLGDSALYLCASSPDIRNSPLHFGNGTRLTVT.